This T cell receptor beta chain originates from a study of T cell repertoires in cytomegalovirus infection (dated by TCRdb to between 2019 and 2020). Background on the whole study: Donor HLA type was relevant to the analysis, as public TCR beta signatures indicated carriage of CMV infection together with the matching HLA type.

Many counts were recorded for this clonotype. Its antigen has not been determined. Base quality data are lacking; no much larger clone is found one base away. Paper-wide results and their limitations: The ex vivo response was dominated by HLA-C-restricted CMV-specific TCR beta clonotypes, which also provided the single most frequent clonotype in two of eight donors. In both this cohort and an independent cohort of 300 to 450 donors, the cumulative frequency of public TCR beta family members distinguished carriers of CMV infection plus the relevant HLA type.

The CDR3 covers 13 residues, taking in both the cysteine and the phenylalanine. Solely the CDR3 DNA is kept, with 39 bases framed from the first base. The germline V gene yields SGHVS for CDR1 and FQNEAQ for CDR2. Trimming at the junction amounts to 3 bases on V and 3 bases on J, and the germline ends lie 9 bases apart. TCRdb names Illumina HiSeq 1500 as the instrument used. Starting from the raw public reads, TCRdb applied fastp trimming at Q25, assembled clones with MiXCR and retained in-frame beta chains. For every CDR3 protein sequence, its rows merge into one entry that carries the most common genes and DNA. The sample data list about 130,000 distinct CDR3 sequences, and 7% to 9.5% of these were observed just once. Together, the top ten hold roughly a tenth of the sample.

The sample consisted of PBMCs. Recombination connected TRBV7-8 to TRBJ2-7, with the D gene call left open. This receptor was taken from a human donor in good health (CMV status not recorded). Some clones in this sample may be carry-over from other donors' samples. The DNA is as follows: TGTGCCAGCAGCTTTACCAGGAGCTACGAGCAGTACTTC. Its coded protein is CASSFTRSYEQYF.